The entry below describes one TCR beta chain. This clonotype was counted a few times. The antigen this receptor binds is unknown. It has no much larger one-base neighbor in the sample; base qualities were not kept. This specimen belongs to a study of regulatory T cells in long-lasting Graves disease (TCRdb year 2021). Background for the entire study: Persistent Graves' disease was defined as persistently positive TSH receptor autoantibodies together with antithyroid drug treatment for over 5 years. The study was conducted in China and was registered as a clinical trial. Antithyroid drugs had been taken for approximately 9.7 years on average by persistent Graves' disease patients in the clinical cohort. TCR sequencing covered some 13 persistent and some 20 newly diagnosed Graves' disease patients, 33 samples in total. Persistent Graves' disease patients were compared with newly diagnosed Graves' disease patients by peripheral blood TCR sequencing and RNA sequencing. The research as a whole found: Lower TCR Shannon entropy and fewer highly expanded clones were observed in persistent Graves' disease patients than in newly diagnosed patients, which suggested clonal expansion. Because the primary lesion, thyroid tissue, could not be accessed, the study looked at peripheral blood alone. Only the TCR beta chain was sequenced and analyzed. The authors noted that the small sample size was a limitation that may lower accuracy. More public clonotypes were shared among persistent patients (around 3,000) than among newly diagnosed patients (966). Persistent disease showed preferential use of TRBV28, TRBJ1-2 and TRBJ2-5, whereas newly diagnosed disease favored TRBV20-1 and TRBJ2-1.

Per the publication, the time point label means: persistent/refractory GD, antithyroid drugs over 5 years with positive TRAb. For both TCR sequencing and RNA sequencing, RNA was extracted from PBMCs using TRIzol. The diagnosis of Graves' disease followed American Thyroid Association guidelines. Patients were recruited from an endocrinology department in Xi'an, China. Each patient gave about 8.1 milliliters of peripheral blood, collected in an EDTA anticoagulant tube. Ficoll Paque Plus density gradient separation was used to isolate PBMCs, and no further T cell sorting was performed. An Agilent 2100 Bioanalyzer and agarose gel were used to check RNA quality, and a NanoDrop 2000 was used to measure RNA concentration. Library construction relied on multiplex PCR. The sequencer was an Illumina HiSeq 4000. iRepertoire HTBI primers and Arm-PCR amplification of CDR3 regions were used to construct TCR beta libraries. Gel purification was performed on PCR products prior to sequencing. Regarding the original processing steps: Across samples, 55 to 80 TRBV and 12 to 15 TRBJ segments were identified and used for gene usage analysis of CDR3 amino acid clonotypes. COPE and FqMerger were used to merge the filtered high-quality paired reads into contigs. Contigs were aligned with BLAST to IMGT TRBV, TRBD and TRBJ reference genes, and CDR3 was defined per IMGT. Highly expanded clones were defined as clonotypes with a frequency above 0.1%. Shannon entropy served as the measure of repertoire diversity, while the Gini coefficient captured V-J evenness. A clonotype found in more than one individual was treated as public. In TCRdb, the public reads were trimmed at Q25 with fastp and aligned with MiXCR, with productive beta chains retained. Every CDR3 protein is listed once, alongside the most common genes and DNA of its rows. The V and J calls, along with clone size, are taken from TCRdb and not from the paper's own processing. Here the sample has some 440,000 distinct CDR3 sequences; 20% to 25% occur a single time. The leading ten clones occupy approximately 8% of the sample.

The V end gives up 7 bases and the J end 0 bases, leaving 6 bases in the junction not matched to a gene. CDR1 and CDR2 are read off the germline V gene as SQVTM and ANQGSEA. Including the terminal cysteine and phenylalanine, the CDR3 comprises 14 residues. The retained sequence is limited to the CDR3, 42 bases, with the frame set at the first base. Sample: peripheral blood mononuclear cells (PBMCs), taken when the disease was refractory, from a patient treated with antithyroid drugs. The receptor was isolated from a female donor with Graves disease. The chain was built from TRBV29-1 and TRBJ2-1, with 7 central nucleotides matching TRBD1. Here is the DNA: TGCAGCGGTGTGGGGACAGCCTCCTACAATGAGCAGTTCTTC. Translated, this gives CSGVGTASYNEQFF.